A selection of T cell receptor beta chains follows, all from one sample in a study of T cell repertoires in cytomegalovirus infection. These receptors are not linked to any known antigen. TCRdb analysed the reads with MiXCR anew, one entry per CDR3 protein. Found here are about 500,000 distinct CDR3 sequences, more than 30% of them singletons; the top ten hold about a sixth. The sequenced sample was cultured PBMCs, obtained from culture after CMV antigen stimulation. The receptors stem from a human donor in good health (CMV status not recorded). Some clones in this sample may be carry-over from other donors' samples. Both conserved end residues are part of each CDR3. Expanded clones get a size class; other rows say once, few or many, or leave the size out.

CDR3 protein,clone size,V gene,J gene
CASSPLLEGDTGELFF,NA,TRBV25-1,TRBJ2-2
CASSYSTSAYNEQFF,NA,TRBV6-5,TRBJ2-1
CASSLLAGGPSEQFF,once,TRBV4-1,TRBJ2-1
CSAEVQGARSGYTF,NA,TRBV29-1,TRBJ1-2
CASSELLAGPNEQFF,NA,TRBV2,TRBJ2-1
CASSQEGLAGLNTGELFF,NA,TRBV4-3,TRBJ2-2
CASRDFGTPRAEAFF,NA,TRBV6-1,TRBJ1-1
CASSLGPGAYEQYF,NA,TRBV7-3,TRBJ2-7
CASMRIAGDMTDTQYF,many,TRBV7-2,TRBJ2-3
CASSLGYVRNEQFF,NA,TRBV11-2,TRBJ2-1
CASSLVGRHNSPLHF,NA,TRBV5-4,TRBJ1-6
CATIRTGRAEAFF,NA,TRBV19,TRBJ1-1
CASSPRREETQYF,many,TRBV7-2,TRBJ2-5
CASSGGSKYEQYF,few,TRBV9,TRBJ2-7